This T cell receptor beta chain was captured by sequencing in a study of Ad26.COV2.S vaccination and SARS-CoV-2 variants. Study-wide context: This donor came from the COV1001 trial of Ad26.COV2.S. Notes on the study in general: Total T cell responses were possibly underestimated by TCR breadth and depth analyses.

The treatment here: roughly 20 received Ad26.COV2.S at low or high dose, single or two shots; several received placebo; per-sample allocation not given. Specimen acquisition occurred on day 63 following the initial vaccine or placebo injection. It was an adult aged 18-55 years in Boston who was the donor. Ad26.COV2.S expressed prefusion-stabilized spike from the original Wuhan strain. Trimming cost V 4 bases and J 0 bases, with 15 bases left between them. There are 16 residues in the CDR3. CDR1 and CDR2 (germline): SGHDT, YYEEEE. For this clone: The target antigen is unknown.

Profiled with immunoSEQ multiplex PCR; TCRdb holds only in-frame clones, not every one. The sample carries some 390,000 clones, 75% to 90% recorded once. The chain has TRBV5-6 and TRBJ2-3, with D tentatively TRBD1 or TRBD2 (5 bases each). This receptor was identified in a person between 18 and 60 years old who received the Ad26.COV2.S COVID-19 vaccine or a placebo. The material was peripheral blood, obtained in a trial of Ad26.COV2.S vaccine versus placebo. The DNA for the CDR3 is TGTGCCAGCAGCCTGGATGGGGGTTCTAGCACAGATACGCAGTATTTT. Amino acid sequence: CASSLDGGSSTDTQYF.